This TCR beta chain comes out of a study of neoadjuvant nivolumab and ipilimumab in lung cancer. As for the study in general: Nivolumab 3 mg/kg was given days 1, 15 and 29, plus ipilimumab 1 mg/kg day 1 in combination.

Study-wide points: Higher pretherapy blood TCR richness went with higher resected-tumor richness. Compared with tumor-adjacent uninvolved lung, resected tumors showed greater richness and clonality.

Assay: immunoSEQ multiplex PCR; the TCRdb copy retains only in-frame clones and omits some. The table lists more than 40,000 clones, around 89% of them singletons, with around 3.8% in the top ten. Details on this clone: Its target is not known.

Germline V gives CDR1 SGHRS, CDR2 YFSETQ. The CDR3 loop spans 14 amino acids. Trimming removed 0 bases from V and 3 bases from J, with 10 bases in between. The sequence was obtained from an adult with non-small cell lung cancer. Some clones in this sample may be carry-over from other donors' samples. The chain employs TRBV5-1 and TRBJ2-7, with D unresolved. The sequencing used blood, collected before neoadjuvant nivolumab, alone or with ipilimumab. For the CDR3, the DNA is TGCGCCAGCAGCTTGGGAGGTCTGTACTACGAGCAGTACTTC. Its translation: CASSLGGLYYEQYF.